This TCR beta chain was sequenced in a study of shared clonotypes between healthy human individuals. Whole-study context: Serving as donors were two women and a few men, whose ages spanned 18 to 49.

Study findings and constraints: Generally, naive subsets (rather than memory subsets) showed larger estimated richness.

For this clone: Its antigen remains unidentified.

The protocol was immunoSEQ multiplex PCR, while the TCRdb copy is restricted to in-frame clones and leaves out a portion. Of under 550,000 clones in the sample, about 96% are singletons; the top ten hold 0.06%. The sequence was obtained from a woman aged 25 to 39 in good health. The specimen was naive CD4+ T cells sorted from blood. The sample's subset: CD45RA+ positively selected.

The DNA of the CDR3 is TGTGCCAGTAGTATAGTGGGACTGTATAGCAATCAGCCCCAGCATTTT. Its translation: CASSIVGLYSNQPQHF. The chain couples TRBV19 to TRBJ1-5; TRBD1 might be the D (5 bases). CDR3 length: 16 amino acids. Germline loops: CDR1 LNHDA, CDR2 SQIVND (reference sequence). V was clipped by 1 base and J by 0 bases, with 10 bases between them.